The entry below describes one T cell receptor beta chain. What this receptor recognizes is not known. Per-base qualities were not stored, and no clone one base away is much larger. The immunoSEQ Assay, a bias-controlled multiplex PCR, was used to amplify TCRbeta CDR3 regions from genomic DNA. The study's own analysis went as follows. The number of nucleated cells in each sample was estimated from the amplification of reference gene primers within the assay. Sequence reads were collapsed and filtered to measure the absolute abundance of every unique TCRbeta CDR3 rearrangement. Productive Simpson clonality was computed per sample as the square root of Simpson's diversity index over productive rearrangements. This is the immuneACCESS table as TCRdb keeps it, with only in-frame sequences that have V and J called. A part of the clones is gone; compared with another copy, unresolved V genes explain less than half, and the rest is unexplained. For V, J and clone size, that table is used; D and trimming come from the DNA. The sample table records around 50,000 clones; about 86% of these occur just once. The top ten clones comprise under 6.5% of the sample.

This entry comes from a study of blood T cell repertoires in COVID-19 (TCRdb year 2020). Some background on the complete study: The collaborator samples originated in the United States, Italy and Spain and spanned the acute and convalescent phases of COVID-19. Subjects who had been exposed to COVID-19, were actively infected with it, or had recovered from it provided the deeply sampled blood TCRbeta repertoires that made up the dataset. The repertoires were made available in a free public database intended to serve as a resource for research on the immune response to SARS-CoV-2. Sample metadata almost always included a de-identified subject ID, COVID-19 status, age in years and sex. Samples were obtained from the ongoing ImmuneRACE study (first 160 participants) and from 1,200 or so subjects provided by 6 global collaborators. The material from the prospective study consisted of cDNA or gDNA derived from T cells, B-cell-depleted T cells, or PBMCs. Where available, HLA class I and class II types were taken from metadata supplied by the sample provider and were not determined by assay-based typing.

General findings and caveats noted by the study authors: The amount of clinical and demographic metadata varied by source and participant and was provided uncurated.

At one collaborating source in Seattle, patients were enrolled during active infection and were followed longitudinally through the course of disease. Each collaborating institution followed its own protocols to collect whole blood in K2EDTA tubes. For TCRbeta analysis, collaborator samples were shipped as frozen whole blood, as isolated PBMCs, or as DNA extracted from either sample type. The specimen was peripheral blood. The sequence derives from a woman aged 60-75 years with COVID-19, enrolled during active disease.

The bases are TGTGCCACCAGTGGTCCGATCGGCACTGAAGCTTTCTTT. It translates as CATSGPIGTEAFF. The chain links TRBV24-1 with TRBJ1-1; no D gene call is confident. The germline V gene yields KGHDR for CDR1 and SFDVKD for CDR2. V sheds 5 bases and J sheds 4 bases, leaving 10 bases between their ends. From its cysteine to its phenylalanine, the CDR3 spans 13 amino acids. CDR3 DNA only is kept here, 39 bases in frame from base 1.